The rows below give T cell receptor beta chains drawn from one sample of a study of T cells in localized non-small cell lung cancer. Method: immunoSEQ multiplex PCR; TCRdb's copy keeps in-frame clones and lacks some. The sample has over a thousand clones, 20% to 30% seen once. The sample in question was lung tumor tissue, obtained before any cancer treatment. Every receptor here comes from a man between 35 and 75 years old with stage I squamous cell lung carcinoma. Both conserved end residues are part of each CDR3. The D gene is left open where the match is weak. Size tells how often a clone was seen (once, few, many) or the class of an expanded clone, and some rows leave it out.

>TRBJ2-7|.|TRBD2|TRBV23-1
TGCGCCAGCAATAAACCCACTGGGAGGGTCCCCGGCTTTCAGTACTTC
CASNKPTGRVPGFQYF
>TRBJ2-4|.|.|TRBV6-8
TGTGCCAGCAGTTACGAGGAGACAGTGCGGTACTTC
CASSYEETVRYF
>TRBJ1-3|.|.|TRBV28
TGTGCCAGCACTACTAACGTGTGGAGCTCTGGAAACACCATATATTTT
CASTTNVWSSGNTIYF
>TRBJ2-1|.|.|TRBV18
TGTGCCAGCTCATCCAGAGGGAATACGTACAATGAGCAGTTCTTC
CASSSRGNTYNEQFF
>TRBJ2-3|.|.|TRBV9
TGTGCCAGCAGCCTCACCTCGGGGACCGCAGATACGCAGTATTTT
CASSLTSGTADTQYF
>TRBJ1-2|medium-sized|.|TRBV11-3
TGTGCCAGCAGCTTTTGGCAGGGAAACTATGGCTACACCTTC
CASSFWQGNYGYTF
>TRBJ1-5|few|TRBD1|TRBV28
TGTGCCAGCAGTTCCTTACAGGGGAGGAGTCAGCCCCAGCATTTT
CASSSLQGRSQPQHF
>TRBJ1-5|few|.|TRBV1
TGCGCCAGCAGCCCCGACAGGGGTGGCAATCAGCCCCAGCATTTT
CASSPDRGGNQPQHF
>TRBJ1-1|few|.|TRBV18
TGTGCCAGCTCACCAGGGGAGGGCAAGAACACTGAAGCTTTCTTT
CASSPGEGKNTEAFF
>TRBJ1-1|few|.|TRBV6-8
TGTGCCAGCAGTTACTCGACGGGGCAGGGCACCTTGAACACTGAAGCTTTCTTT
CASSYSTGQGTLNTEAFF
>TRBJ2-7|.|TRBD1|TRBV28
TGTGCCAGCAGTTTGGGCGGTGGACAGGCGACTTCCTACGAGCAGTACTTC
CASSLGGGQATSYEQYF
>TRBJ2-2|.|.|TRBV11-3
TGTGCCAGCAGCTTGGTAGGGGAGGCCGGGGAGCTGTTTTTT
CASSLVGEAGELFF
>TRBJ2-1|few|.|TRBV6-8
TGTGCCAGCAGTTACTCGACTCGCAATGAGCAGTTCTTC
CASSYSTRNEQFF
>TRBJ2-7|few|.|TRBV30
TGTGCCTGGATCGCGGGGAACTTATGGGAATACCCCTACGAGCAGTACTTC
CAWIAGNLWEYPYEQYF
>TRBJ1-2|.|TRBD1|TRBV19
TGTGCCAGTAAAACCCATAACGACAGGGGGAATGGCTACACCTTC
CASKTHNDRGNGYTF
>TRBJ1-1|.|.|TRBV25-1
TGTGCCAGCAGGCGGCGGGGGGATGGGGAAGCTTTCTTT
CASRRRGDGEAFF
>TRBJ1-1|few|.|TRBV19
TGTGCCAGTAGCATCCGGTTGGGAGACACTGAAGCTTTCTTT
CASSIRLGDTEAFF
>TRBJ1-2|.|TRBD1|TRBV28
TGTGCCAGCAGTCCTGGACAGGGTATAAACTATGGCTACACCTTC
CASSPGQGINYGYTF
>TRBJ2-3|once|.|TRBV19
TGTGCCAGTAGTTCACTCAGGGGATCGAGCACAGATACGCAGTATTTT
CASSSLRGSSTDTQYF
>TRBJ2-3|.|TRBD1|TRBV18
TGTGCCAGCTCACCACTCGGACAGGGATCGGGGATTAGCACAGATACGCAGTATTTT
CASSPLGQGSGISTDTQYF
>TRBJ2-7|.|.|TRBV11-3
TGTGCCAGCGACCGGACGGGAAGCTCCTACGAGCAGTACTTC
CASDRTGSSYEQYF
>TRBJ2-7|.|.|TRBV28
TGTGCCACCCAGGACACGATCTACGAGCAGTACTTC
CATQDTIYEQYF
>TRBJ1-4|few|.|TRBV19
TGTGCCAGTAGTACTACAGCCCATGAAAAACTGTTTTTT
CASSTTAHEKLFF
>TRBJ1-2|few|.|TRBV9
TGTGCCAGCAGCTCGCGAGTGGCACAGGCCAATGGCTACACCTTC
CASSSRVAQANGYTF
>TRBJ1-1|.|.|TRBV6-8
TGTGCCAGCAGGAGCTCCACGAACACTGAAGCTTTCTTT
CASRSSTNTEAFF
>TRBJ2-3|large|.|TRBV9
TGTGCCAGCAGCGTAGGGCAGGGGCTCTCAGATACGCAGTATTTT
CASSVGQGLSDTQYF
>TRBJ1-3|.|.|TRBV19
TGTGCCAGTGCCCTCCTGGAGCTGAGCTCTGGAAACACCATATATTTT
CASALLELSSGNTIYF
>TRBJ1-2|once|.|TRBV25-1
TGTGCCAGCAGGACAGAAGCTAACTATGGCTACACCTTC
CASRTEANYGYTF
>TRBJ1-6|once|TRBD1|TRBV28
TGTGCCAGCACCCCTGGACAGGATAATTCACCCCTCCACTTT
CASTPGQDNSPLHF
>TRBJ1-1|.|.|TRBV19
TGTGCCAGTAGTATTCAGTTTAACACTGAAGCTTTCTTT
CASSIQFNTEAFF
>TRBJ1-3|.|.|TRBV6-8
TGTGCCAGCACTAAAAAAGGGGGAGTTGCAACTGGAAACACCATATATTTT
CASTKKGGVATGNTIYF
>TRBJ2-5|few|TRBD1|TRBV6-8
TGTGCCAGCAGTTACTCGGGACAGATACAAGAGACCCAGTACTTC
CASSYSGQIQETQYF
>TRBJ2-5|many|TRBD2|TRBV11-3
TGTGCCAGCACTTCGAGCGGGGGGGAGCAAGAGACCCAGTACTTC
CASTSSGGEQETQYF
>TRBJ1-2|.|.|TRBV14
TGTGCCAGCAGCCAGACAGCCTATGGCTACACCTTC
CASSQTAYGYTF
>TRBJ1-4|large|.|TRBV9
TGTGCCAGCAAAGGGGACAATGAAAAACTGTTTTTT
CASKGDNEKLFF
>TRBJ1-2|few|.|TRBV11-3
TGTGCCAGCAGCCCCTCCATTGGGGAGGCAGGGGTCCTCTATGGCTACACCTTC
CASSPSIGEAGVLYGYTF
>TRBJ1-1|.|.|TRBV11-3
TGTGCCAGCAGCTTAGTTCGGGTTATGAACACTGAAGCTTTCTTT
CASSLVRVMNTEAFF